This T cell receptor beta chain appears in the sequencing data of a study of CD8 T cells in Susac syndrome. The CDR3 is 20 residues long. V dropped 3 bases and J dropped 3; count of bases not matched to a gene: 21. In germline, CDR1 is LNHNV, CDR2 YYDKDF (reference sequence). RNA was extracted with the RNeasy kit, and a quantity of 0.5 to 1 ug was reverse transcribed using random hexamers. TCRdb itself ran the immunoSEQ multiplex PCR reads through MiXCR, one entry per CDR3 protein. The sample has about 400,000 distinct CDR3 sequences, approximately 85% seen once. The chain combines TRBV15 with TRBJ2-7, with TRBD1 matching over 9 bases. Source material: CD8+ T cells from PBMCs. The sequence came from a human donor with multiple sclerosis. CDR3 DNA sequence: TGTGCCACCAGCAGTTCTGGGGGGTCCGGATCGGACAGGGGAGGCTACGAGCAGTACTTC. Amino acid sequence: CATSSSGGSGSDRGGYEQYF.